This T cell receptor beta chain appears in the sequencing data of a study of breast tumors, draining lymph nodes, adjacent tissues. General study findings and limits: Findings are consistent with lymph node origin and intratumoral expansion of most tumor T cells. Compared with lymph nodes, tumors were less diverse; compared with nontumor tissue, more.

Samples came from axillary lymph nodes draining the breast cancer. TCRdb itself ran the multiplex PCR reads through MiXCR, one entry per CDR3 protein. The sample has about 180,000 distinct CDR3 sequences; 30% to 35% are singletons. This clonotype came up a few times. Its antigen is not known. This may stem from a read error, because a much larger clone lies one nucleotide away. The germline gives CDR1 DFQATT, CDR2 SNEGSKA (reference sequence). The CDR3 totals 14 residues. The V segment lost 5 bases and the J segment 6 bases; nucleotides outside the gene matches: 7. The sample taken for sequencing was axillary lymph node tissue. The genes are TRBV20-1 and TRBJ2-7; 13 bases align to TRBD2. The sequence derives from a female donor with breast cancer. Some clones in this sample may be carry-over from other donors' samples. The CDR3 DNA sequence: TGCAGTGCTGCGACTAGCGGGAGGACCTCCGAGCAGTACTTC. Protein sequence: CSAATSGRTSEQYF.